Described below is a single TCR beta chain sequence and its context. Its specificity is unknown. This sample stems from a study of OX40 agonist ivuxolimab in advanced cancers. The CDR3 loop spans 15 amino acids. Germline lookup yields CDR1 MNHNS and CDR2 SASEGT. The trim removed 7 bases at V and 4 bases at J, leaving 8 bases unmatched. The data were produced by immunoSEQ multiplex PCR, yet TCRdb's version contains in-frame clones alone and is incomplete. Here the sample spans around 50,000 clones, around nine tenths being singletons. Whole-study results and caveats: CD4+ T cells averaged fewer expanded clones than CD8+ T cells.

The sequenced sample was CD4+ or CD8+ T cells sorted from blood, obtained in a trial of the OX40 agonist ivuxolimab. V is TRBV6-1 and J is TRBJ1-1; 11 nucleotides match TRBD1. The receptor's source is an adult with an advanced solid tumor such as melanoma, head and neck, liver or kidney cancer. The CDR3 is CASTGTGGVGTEAFF. CDR3 nucleotides: TGTGCCAGCACCGGGACAGGGGGAGTTGGCACTGAAGCTTTCTTT.